The 20 T cell receptor beta chains listed next were all sequenced from one sample in a study of CD8+CD57+ T cells in acquired aplastic anemia listed by TCRdb under 2018. Expansion of CD8+CD57+ cells had been shown by flow cytometry in the patients chosen for sequencing. The instrument was an Illumina HiSeq 2000. Profiling of TCR beta VDJ combinations and CDR3 sequences used genomic DNA as the template. In-frame beta chains were kept once TCRdb had trimmed the public reads at Q25 with fastp and called clones with MiXCR. Here each entry gathers all rows of one CDR3 protein and keeps the most common genes and DNA. Recorded for this sample are roughly 200,000 distinct CDR3 sequences; 63% of them occurred a single time. The ten biggest clones cover 40% to 50% of the sample. Material: sorted CD4+, CD8+, or CD8+CD57+ T cells (not recorded which) from PBMCs. All receptors come from a human donor with aplastic anemia.

This sequence joins TRBV7-2 and TRBJ2-7; D unclear. Trimming stripped 6 bases from V and 3 bases from J, with 15 bases between. The germline V gene encodes CDR1 SGHTA and CDR2 FQGNSA. CDR3 length: 14 residues. CDR3 region: CASSSERGNYEQYF. The CDR3 DNA is TGTGCCAGCAGTTCGGAGCGCGGAAACTACGAGCAGTACTTC.

The chain couples TRBV7-8 to TRBJ2-7, with D perhaps matching TRBD2 (6 bases). From germline, CDR1 is SGHVS and CDR2 FQNEAQ. V gave up 4 bases and J gave up 1 base, with 11 bases separating them. The CDR3 consists of 14 residues. CDR3 coding DNA: TGTGCCAGCAGCTACCCCGGGACTTCCTACGAGCAGTACTTC. Its translation: CASSYPGTSYEQYF.

This chain connects TRBV20-1 to TRBJ2-3; possibly TRBD2 for D (5 bases). V gave up 6 bases and J gave up 6 bases, with 13 bases separating them. The germline CDR1 and CDR2 sequences are DFQATT and SNEGSKA (reference sequence). CDR3 length: 12 residues. CDR3 protein: CSAEDLSDTQYF. In nucleotides, the CDR3 is TGCAGTGCCGAGGACTTATCGGATACGCAGTATTTT.

The V call is TRBV7-9, the J call TRBJ2-5; D possibly corresponds to TRBD2 (5 bases). CDR1 and CDR2 from the germline V gene are SEHNR and FQNEAQ (reference sequence). The CDR3 runs 15 residues. V lost 4 bases and J lost 2, with 14 bases in between. The CDR3 DNA reads TGTGCCAGCAGCTCCCGGGATCCGACACAAGAGACCCAGTACTTC. It yields the protein CASSSRDPTQETQYF. The full variable domain, completed using reference TRBV7-9 and TRBJ2-5, is DTGVSQNPRHKITKRGQNVTFRCDPISEHNRLYWYRQTLGQGPEFLTYFQNEAQLEKSRLLSDRFSAERPKGSFSTLEIQRTEQGDSAMYLCASSSRDPTQETQYFGPGTRLLVL.

There are a few counts of this clonotype. This chain links TRBV29-1 with TRBJ2-7; possibly TRBD2 for D (5 bases). Germline CDR1 SQVTM, CDR2 ANQGSEA. This CDR3 has 12 amino acids. V lost 4 bases, J lost 7 bases, and 14 bases lay in between. The CDR3 loop reads CSVVGVDREQYF. The CDR3, as DNA: TGCAGCGTTGTCGGGGTCGACCGGGAGCAGTACTTC.

V gene TRBV15 combines with J gene TRBJ1-1, with D perhaps matching TRBD1 (5 bases). Germline CDR1 LNHNV, CDR2 YYDKDF (reference sequence). The CDR3 sequence is 17 residues long. Between the trimmed V and J ends, which lost 3 bases and 3 bases, there was a span of 20 bases. CDR3 coding DNA: TGTGCCACCAGCAGGGGCGCAGGGAAGGGAAAGGACACTGAAGCTTTCTTT. As protein: CATSRGAGKGKDTEAFF.

The sample holds many counts of this clonotype. The chain is built from TRBV2 and TRBJ2-7, with 8 bases aligning to TRBD1. Germline V lookup: CDR1 SNHLY, CDR2 FYNNEI. The CDR3 runs to 12 residues. Trimming took 6 bases from V and 5 from J; bases not matched to a gene: 3. CDR3: CASRQGQDEQYF. The CDR3 DNA reads TGTGCCAGCAGACAGGGACAGGACGAGCAGTACTTC.

There are many counts of this clonotype. The chain couples TRBV6-5 to TRBJ1-1; D perhaps matches TRBD1 (5 bases). V was cut by 2 bases and J by 5 bases, with 6 bases left in between. Germline loops: CDR1 MNHEY, CDR2 SVGAGI. This CDR3 comprises 12 residues. In DNA, the CDR3 is TGTGCCAGCAGTTACGGGGGTACTGAAGCTTTCTTT. Translation gives CASSYGGTEAFF.

The rearrangement joins TRBV5-1 to TRBJ2-7; 7 bases are shared with TRBD2. The junction had 4 bases not matched to a gene; V was cut back by 1 base and J by 0 bases. CDR1 is SGHRS, CDR2 YFSETQ, per germline. This CDR3 contains 15 residues. The CDR3 here is CASSLSGTDSYEQYF. The CDR3 DNA reads TGCGCCAGCAGCTTGAGCGGGACTGACTCCTACGAGCAGTACTTC.

The rearrangement links TRBV19 to TRBJ1-6; perhaps TRBD1 as D (5 bases). V lost 3 bases and J lost 5, with 14 bases in between. The CDR3 is 16 amino acids. Per germline, CDR1 LNHDA and CDR2 SQIVND (reference sequence). The CDR3 nucleotides are TGTGCCAGTAGTATGCGGGGGGAGGGCGATAATTCACCCCTCCACTTT. Its translation: CASSMRGEGDNSPLHF. Based on the CDR3 plus reference TRBV19 and TRBJ1-6, the full variable domain is DGGITQSPKYLFRKEGQNVTLSCEQNLNHDAMYWYRQDPGQGLRLIYYSQIVNDFQKGDIAEGYSVSREKKESFPLTVTSAQKNPTAFYLCASSMRGEGDNSPLHFGNGTRLTVT.

The chain joins TRBV29-1 to TRBJ2-1; 13 bases agree with TRBD2. CDR3 length: 15 residues. From germline, CDR1 is SQVTM and CDR2 ANQGSEA. Trimming removed 3 bases from V and 10 bases from J; junction bases left unmatched: 9. DNA for the CDR3: TGCAGCGTTGAGCCCGGGACTAGCGGGATTGGAGAGCAGTTCTTC. Translating gives CSVEPGTSGIGEQFF.

The V gene is TRBV24-1, the J gene TRBJ2-5, with TRBD1 matching 7 bases. This CDR3 is 17 amino acids long. Losses at the gene ends were 1 base for V and 4 bases for J; bases not matched to a gene: 11. Germline lookup yields CDR1 KGHDR and CDR2 SFDVKD. In DNA form, the CDR3 reads TGTGCCACCAGTGATTTCGGTGAGGGGGCCTGCGCAGAGACCCAGTACTTC. This translates into CATSDFGEGACAETQYF.

V is TRBV5-6 and J is TRBJ1-1; 10 positions match TRBD1. Trimming took 4 bases from V and 0 from J; bases not matched to a gene: 6. Per the germline V gene, CDR1 is SGHDT and CDR2 is YYEEEE. The CDR3 consists of 16 residues. Here the CDR3 reads CASSRPGTGVNTEAFF. CDR3 bases: TGTGCCAGCAGCCGTCCCGGGACAGGGGTGAACACTGAAGCTTTCTTT.

V usage is TRBV4-2 and J usage is TRBJ2-5, with 12 bases that match TRBD2. V lost 3 bases and J lost 5; bases outside the gene matches: 7. This CDR3 has 16 residues. Germline lookup yields CDR1 LGHNA and CDR2 YNFKEQ. The CDR3 DNA sequence: TGTGCCAGCAGCCATACTAGCGGGAGGAAGGGGGAGACCCAGTACTTC. Translated: CASSHTSGRKGETQYF.

This chain connects TRBV2 to TRBJ2-3; TRBD1 agrees at 9 bases. V trimming: 6 bases; J trimming: 4 bases; junction bases outside the gene matches: 8. Germline values: CDR1 SNHLY, CDR2 FYNNEI. This CDR3 contains 15 residues. The CDR3 here is CASRATGGAADTQYF. CDR3 sequence (DNA): TGTGCCAGCAGAGCCACAGGGGGCGCAGCAGATACGCAGTATTTT.

This rearrangement joins TRBV2 to TRBJ2-7, with 8 positions matching TRBD1. The junction had 6 bases not matched to a gene; V was cut back by 5 bases and J by 3 bases. The CDR3 has 14 residues. The germline CDR1 and CDR2 sequences are SNHLY and FYNNEI. CDR3 amino acids: CASSTGTGDYEQYF. Here the CDR3 DNA reads TGTGCCAGCAGTACGGGGACAGGAGACTACGAGCAGTACTTC.

The chain links TRBV20-1 to TRBJ1-3; TRBD1 might be the D (6 bases). Germline CDR1 and CDR2: DFQATT and SNEGSKA (reference sequence). The CDR3 is 15 residues long. V lost 0 bases and J lost 3, with 12 bases in between. CDR3 nucleotide sequence: TGCAGTGCTAGAGATCCAGGGGAGAGTGGAAACACCATATATTTT. Its translation: CSARDPGESGNTIYF.

On this clonotype: The CDR3 does not end in the conserved phenylalanine or tryptophan, so this is likely a read error. The chain has TRBV7-9 and TRBJ2-2; 10 positions agree with TRBD1. Germline CDR1 and CDR2: SEHNR and FQNEAQ (reference sequence). V lost 6 bases and J lost 6; bases outside the gene matches: 1. This CDR3 has 13 residues. Here the CDR3 reads CASRTGGSGELFS. The CDR3 DNA is TGTGCCAGCAGGACAGGGGGCTCCGGGGAGCTGTTTTCT.

For this clonotype: The junction does not match germline at one end; this may be a read error. The chain has TRBV7-7 and TRBJ1-3; possible D gene TRBD1, 5 bases. From germline, CDR1 is SSHAT and CDR2 FNYEAQ (reference sequence). CDR3 length: 13 amino acids. The CDR3 DNA is TGTGCTAGCAGCTTGGGGCCCGCCAATACCATATATTTT. Its protein product is CASSLGPANTIYF.

The V gene is TRBV3-1, the J gene TRBJ2-7, with D maybe TRBD2 (7 bases). V was pared by 5 bases and J by 4 bases, with 18 bases between. The CDR3 covers 15 residues. Germline V lookup: CDR1 LGHDT, CDR2 YNNKEL (reference sequence). The CDR3 DNA is TGTGCCAGCAGCGACACTGGGGGGGGCGGATACGAGCAGTACTTC. Encoded protein: CASSDTGGGGYEQYF.